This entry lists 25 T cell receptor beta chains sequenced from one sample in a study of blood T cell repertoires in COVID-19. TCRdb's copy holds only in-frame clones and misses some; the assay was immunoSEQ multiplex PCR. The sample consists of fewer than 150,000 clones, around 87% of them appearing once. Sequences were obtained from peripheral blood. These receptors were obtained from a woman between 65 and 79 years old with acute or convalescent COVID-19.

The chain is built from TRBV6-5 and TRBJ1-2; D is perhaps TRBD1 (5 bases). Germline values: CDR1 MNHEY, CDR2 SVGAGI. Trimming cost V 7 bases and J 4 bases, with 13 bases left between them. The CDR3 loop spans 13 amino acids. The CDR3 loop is CASIRGAGYGYTF. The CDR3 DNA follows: TGTGCCAGCATAAGGGGCGCTGGCTATGGCTACACCTTC.

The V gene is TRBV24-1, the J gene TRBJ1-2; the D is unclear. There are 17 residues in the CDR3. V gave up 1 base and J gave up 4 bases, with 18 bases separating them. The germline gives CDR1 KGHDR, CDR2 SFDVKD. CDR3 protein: CATSDFPGRRGVYGYTF. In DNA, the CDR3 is TGTGCCACCAGTGATTTCCCAGGACGCCGGGGAGTCTATGGCTACACCTTC.

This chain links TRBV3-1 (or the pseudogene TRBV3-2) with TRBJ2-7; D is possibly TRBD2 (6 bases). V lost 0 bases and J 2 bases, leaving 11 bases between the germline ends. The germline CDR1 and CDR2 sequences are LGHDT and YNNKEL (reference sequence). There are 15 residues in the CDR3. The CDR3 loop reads CASSQEVGEAYEQYF. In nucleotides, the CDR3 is TGTGCCAGCAGCCAAGAGGTGGGGGAGGCCTACGAGCAGTACTTC.

CDR3: CASRSEGQETQYF. The CDR3 nucleotides read TGTGCCAGCAGATCGGAGGGTCAAGAGACCCAGTACTTC. The chain couples TRBV5-4 to TRBJ2-5; weak D call: TRBD2 (6 bases). Germline assignment: CDR1 SGHNT and CDR2 YYREEE (reference sequence). The CDR3 covers 13 residues. V shed 5 bases and J shed 2 bases, with 10 bases lying between them.

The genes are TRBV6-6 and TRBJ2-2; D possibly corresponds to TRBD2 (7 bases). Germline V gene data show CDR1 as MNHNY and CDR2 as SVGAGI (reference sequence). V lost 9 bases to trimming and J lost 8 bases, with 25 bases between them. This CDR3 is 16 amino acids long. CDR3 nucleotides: TGTGCCAGTAGATCTTCGGCGGGGGCCCGGTCTGGGGAGCTGTTTTTT. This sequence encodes CASRSSAGARSGELFF.

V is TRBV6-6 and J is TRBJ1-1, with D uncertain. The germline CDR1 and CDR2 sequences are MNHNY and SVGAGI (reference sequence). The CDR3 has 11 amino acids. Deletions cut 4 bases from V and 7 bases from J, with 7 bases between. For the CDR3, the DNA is TGTGCCAGCAGTTTTGAGGGTGAAGCTTTCTTT. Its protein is CASSFEGEAFF.

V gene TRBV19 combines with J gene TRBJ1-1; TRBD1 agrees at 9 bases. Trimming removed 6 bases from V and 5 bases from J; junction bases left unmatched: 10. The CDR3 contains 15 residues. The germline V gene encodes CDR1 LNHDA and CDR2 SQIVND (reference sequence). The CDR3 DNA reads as TGTGCCAGTAGACCAACAGGGGGCGCGTATACTGAAGCTTTCTTT. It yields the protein CASRPTGGAYTEAFF.

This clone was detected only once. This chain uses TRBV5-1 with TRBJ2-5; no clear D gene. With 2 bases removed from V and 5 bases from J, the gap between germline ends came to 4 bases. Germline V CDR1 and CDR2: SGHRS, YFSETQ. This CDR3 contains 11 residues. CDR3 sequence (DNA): TGCGCCAGCAGCTTTAGTGAGACCCAGTACTTC. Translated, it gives CASSFSETQYF.

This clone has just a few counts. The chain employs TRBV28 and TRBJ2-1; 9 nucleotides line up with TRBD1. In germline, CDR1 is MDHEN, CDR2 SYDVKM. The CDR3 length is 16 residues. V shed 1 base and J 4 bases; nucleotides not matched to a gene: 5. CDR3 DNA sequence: TGTGCCAGCAGTTTATACCGGGACAGGGCGTACAATGAGCAGTTCTTC. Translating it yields CASSLYRDRAYNEQFF. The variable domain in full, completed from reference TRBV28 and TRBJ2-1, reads DVKVTQSSRYLVKRTGEKVFLECVQDMDHENMFWYRQDPGLGLRLIYFSYDVKMKEKGDIPEGYSVSREKKERFSLILESASTNQTSMYLCASSLYRDRAYNEQFFGPGTRLTVL.

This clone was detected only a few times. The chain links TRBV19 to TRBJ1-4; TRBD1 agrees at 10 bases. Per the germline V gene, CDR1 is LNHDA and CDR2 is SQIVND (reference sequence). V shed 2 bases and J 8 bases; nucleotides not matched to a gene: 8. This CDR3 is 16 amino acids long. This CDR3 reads CASSIPGTGAREKLFF. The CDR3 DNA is TGTGCCAGTAGTATACCTGGGACAGGGGCTCGGGAAAAACTGTTTTTT.

The DNA for the CDR3 is TGCGCCAGCAGCTTGTTGGGCGGGGGCAATGAGCAGTTCTTC. It yields the protein CASSLLGGGNEQFF. The chain employs TRBV5-1 and TRBJ2-1, with TRBD2 identical over 7 bases. Germline V gene data show CDR1 as SGHRS and CDR2 as YFSETQ. This CDR3 is built from 14 residues. V gave up 1 base and J gave up 6 bases; unmatched junction bases: 4.

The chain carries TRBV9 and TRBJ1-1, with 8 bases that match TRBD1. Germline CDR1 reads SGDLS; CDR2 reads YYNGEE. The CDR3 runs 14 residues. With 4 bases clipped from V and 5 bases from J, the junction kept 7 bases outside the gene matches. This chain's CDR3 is CASSPRQGRTEAFF. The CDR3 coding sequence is TGTGCCAGCAGCCCCAGACAGGGGAGAACTGAAGCTTTCTTT.

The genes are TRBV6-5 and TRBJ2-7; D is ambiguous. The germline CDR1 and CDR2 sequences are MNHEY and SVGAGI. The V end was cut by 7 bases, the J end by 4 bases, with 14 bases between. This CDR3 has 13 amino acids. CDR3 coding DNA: TGTGCCAGCACTAACCGGGTTACATACGAGCAGTACTTC. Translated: CASTNRVTYEQYF.

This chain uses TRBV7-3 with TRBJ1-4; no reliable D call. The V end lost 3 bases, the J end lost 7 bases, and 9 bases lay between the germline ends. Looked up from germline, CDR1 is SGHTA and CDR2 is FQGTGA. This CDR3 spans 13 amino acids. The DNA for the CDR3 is TGTGCCAGCAGCTTCTCCCCCGGTGAAAAACTGTTTTTT. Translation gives CASSFSPGEKLFF.

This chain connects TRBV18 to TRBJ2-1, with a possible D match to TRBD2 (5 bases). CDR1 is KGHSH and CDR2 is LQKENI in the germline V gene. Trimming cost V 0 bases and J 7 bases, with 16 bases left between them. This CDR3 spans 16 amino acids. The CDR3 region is CASSPPGISGSNEQFF. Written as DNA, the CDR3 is TGTGCCAGCTCACCACCGGGAATATCGGGGTCGAATGAGCAGTTCTTC.

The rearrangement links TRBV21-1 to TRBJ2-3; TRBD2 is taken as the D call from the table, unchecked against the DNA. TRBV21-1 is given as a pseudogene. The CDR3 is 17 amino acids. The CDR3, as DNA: TGTGCCAGCAGCAACAGACTAGCGGGGGGACTACGGGATACGCAGTATTTT. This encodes CASSNRLAGGLRDTQYF.

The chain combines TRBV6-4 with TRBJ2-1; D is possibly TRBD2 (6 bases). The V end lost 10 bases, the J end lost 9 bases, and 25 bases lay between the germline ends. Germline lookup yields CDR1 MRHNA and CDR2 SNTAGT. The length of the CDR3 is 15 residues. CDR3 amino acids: CATGPGGTRTTEQFF. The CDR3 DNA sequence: TGTGCCACCGGGCCCGGGGGAACCCGAACTACTGAGCAGTTCTTC.

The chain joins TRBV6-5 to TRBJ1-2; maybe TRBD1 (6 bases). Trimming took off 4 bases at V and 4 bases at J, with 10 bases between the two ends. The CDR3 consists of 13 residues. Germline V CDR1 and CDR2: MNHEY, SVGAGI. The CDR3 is CASSLSGVYGYTF. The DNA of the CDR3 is TGTGCCAGCAGTTTGTCAGGGGTCTATGGCTACACCTTC.

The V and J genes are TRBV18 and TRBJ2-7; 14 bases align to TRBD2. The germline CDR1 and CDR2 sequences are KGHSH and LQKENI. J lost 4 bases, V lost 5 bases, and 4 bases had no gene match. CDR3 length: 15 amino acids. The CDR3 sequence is CASSKGTSGGYEQYF. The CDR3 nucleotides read TGTGCCAGCTCAAAGGGGACTAGCGGGGGTTACGAGCAGTACTTC.

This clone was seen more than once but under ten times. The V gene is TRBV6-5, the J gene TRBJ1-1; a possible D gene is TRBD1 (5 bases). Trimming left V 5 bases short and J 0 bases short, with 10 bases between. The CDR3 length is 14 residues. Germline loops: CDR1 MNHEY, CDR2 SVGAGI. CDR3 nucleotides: TGTGCCAGCAGTCTAGACAGTATGAACACTGAAGCTTTCTTT. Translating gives CASSLDSMNTEAFF.

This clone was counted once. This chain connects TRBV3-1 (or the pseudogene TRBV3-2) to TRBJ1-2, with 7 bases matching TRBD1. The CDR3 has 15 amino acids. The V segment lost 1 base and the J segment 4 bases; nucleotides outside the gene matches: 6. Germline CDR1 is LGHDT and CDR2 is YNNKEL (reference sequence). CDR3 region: CASSQAGGRAYGYTF. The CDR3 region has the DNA TGTGCCAGCAGCCAAGCAGGGGGACGAGCCTATGGCTACACCTTC.

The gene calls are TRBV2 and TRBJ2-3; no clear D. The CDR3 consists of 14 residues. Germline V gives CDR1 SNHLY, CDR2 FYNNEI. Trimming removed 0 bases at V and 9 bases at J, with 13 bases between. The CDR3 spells CASSEAPSLGTQYF. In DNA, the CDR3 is TGTGCCAGCAGTGAAGCTCCGTCCCTCGGGACGCAGTATTTT. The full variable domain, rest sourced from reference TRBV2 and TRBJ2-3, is EPEVTQTPSHQVTQMGQEVILRCVPISNHLYFYWYRQILGQKVEFLVSFYNNEISEKSEIFDDQFSVERPDGSNFTLKIRSTKLEDSAMYFCASSEAPSLGTQYFGPGTRLTVL.

The CDR3 DNA sequence: TGCGCCAGCAGCGTATCGGGACAGGGGAGCTACGAGCAGTACTTC. This translates into CASSVSGQGSYEQYF. The gene calls are TRBV5-1 and TRBJ2-7; TRBD1 aligns across 10 bases. CDR1 SGHRS and CDR2 YFSETQ come from the germline V gene. CDR3 length: 15 residues. With 4 bases clipped from V and 3 bases from J, the junction kept 7 bases outside the gene matches. The variable domain in full, completed from reference TRBV5-1 and TRBJ2-7, reads KAGVTQTPRYLIKTRGQQVTLSCSPISGHRSVSWYQQTPGQGLQFLFEYFSETQRNKGNFPGRFSGRQFSNSRSEMNVSTLELGDSALYLCASSVSGQGSYEQYFGPGTRLTVT.

CDR3 loop: CASRGGIMNTEAFF. The CDR3, as DNA: TGTGCCAGTAGGGGAGGGATTATGAACACTGAAGCTTTCTTT. The rearrangement uses TRBV19 and TRBJ1-1, with no clear D. The germline V gene has CDR1 LNHDA and CDR2 SQIVND (reference sequence). CDR3 length: 14 amino acids. V shed 6 bases and J shed 0 bases, with 11 bases lying between them. The whole variable domain, filled in from reference TRBV19 and TRBJ1-1, reads DGGITQSPKYLFRKEGQNVTLSCEQNLNHDAMYWYRQDPGQGLRLIYYSQIVNDFQKGDIAEGYSVSREKKESFPLTVTSAQKNPTAFYLCASRGGIMNTEAFFGQGTRLTVV.

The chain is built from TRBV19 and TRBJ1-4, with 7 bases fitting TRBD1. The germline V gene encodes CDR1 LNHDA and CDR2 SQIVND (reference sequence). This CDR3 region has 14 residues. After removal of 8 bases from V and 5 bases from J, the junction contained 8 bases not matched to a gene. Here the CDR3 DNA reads TGTGCCAGTGGCAGGAGACAGGGAAATGAAAAACTGTTTTTT. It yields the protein CASGRRQGNEKLFF.